This T cell receptor (beta chain) is from a study of blood T cell repertoires in COVID-19. Study-wide context: The origin of the acute and convalescent COVID-19 samples was the United States, Italy and Spain. From T cells, B-cell-depleted T cells, or PBMCs came the material, which was cDNA or gDNA.

Authors' data handling: Estimation of nucleated cell counts relied on the amplification of reference gene primers. Generated by immunoSEQ multiplex PCR, the TCRdb table keeps only in-frame clones and is missing some. V, J and clone size are taken as reported in that table, and D and trimming were inferred from the DNA itself. Among 200,000 to 300,000 clones listed, 80% to 85% were seen once. The source is a man aged 55 to 70 with acute or convalescent COVID-19. Input material: peripheral blood.

The CDR3 DNA sequence: TGTGCCAGCAGTGAACCCACCATGGGACTAGCGGGGGGCAGAAATGAGCAGTTCTTC. This sequence encodes CASSEPTMGLAGGRNEQFF. This chain links TRBV6-1 with TRBJ2-1; 15 bases agree with TRBD2. With 2 bases clipped from V and 7 bases from J, the junction kept 12 bases outside the gene matches. Germline CDR1 and CDR2: MNHNS and SASEGT. CDR3 size: 19 residues.